Listed here are 21 T cell receptor beta chains from one sample, sequenced in a study of T cell responses to AZD1222 COVID-19 vaccine. TCRdb's table, derived via immunoSEQ multiplex PCR, lists solely in-frame clones and lacks some. Of 150,000 to 200,000 clones listed, around 90% were seen once; the top ten hold roughly 0.98%. The sample here was peripheral blood, taken on day 0 of AZD1222 vaccination. The receptors stem from an adult in good health.

The chain recombines TRBV6-4 with TRBJ2-2, with D unresolved. The CDR3 extends over 12 amino acids. V was clipped by 5 bases and J by 4 bases, with 5 bases between them. The germline gives CDR1 MRHNA, CDR2 SNTAGT. CDR3 in amino acids: CASSRGTGELFF. CDR3 bases: TGTGCCAGCAGTAGAGGCACCGGGGAGCTGTTTTTT.

This clone has only one observation. This sequence joins TRBV27 and TRBJ1-1, with 7 bases identical to TRBD1. The trim removed 4 bases at V and 5 bases at J, leaving 7 bases unmatched. Germline V gene data show CDR1 as MNHEY and CDR2 as SMNVEV (reference sequence). The CDR3 runs 14 residues. The CDR3 nucleotides are TGTGCCAGCAGTTGGTCGCAGGGGGGGACTGAAGCTTTCTTT. It specifies CASSWSQGGTEAFF.

The gene calls are TRBV12-3 or TRBV12-4 and TRBJ2-2; TRBD2 might be the D (7 bases). The CDR3 is 13 amino acids. The V end was cut by 6 bases, the J end by 6 bases, with 11 bases between. The CDR3 reads CASRQGGAGELFF. CDR3 bases: TGTGCCAGCAGACAGGGAGGGGCCGGGGAGCTGTTTTTT.

V gene TRBV19 combines with J gene TRBJ2-7; a weak D match, TRBD1 (5 bases). Trimming took 1 base from V and 3 from J, leaving 10 bases between them. CDR1 LNHDA and CDR2 SQIVND come from the germline V gene (reference sequence). The CDR3 has 14 amino acids. The CDR3 nucleotides read TGTGCCAGTAGTATAGGGACACGAAACTACGAGCAGTACTTC. Protein sequence: CASSIGTRNYEQYF. The whole variable domain, remainder taken from reference TRBV19 and TRBJ2-7, is DGGITQSPKYLFRKEGQNVTLSCEQNLNHDAMYWYRQDPGQGLRLIYYSQIVNDFQKGDIAEGYSVSREKKESFPLTVTSAQKNPTAFYLCASSIGTRNYEQYFGPGTRLTVT.

CDR3 DNA: TGTGCCAGCACCCTAGATGGGTGGAACACTGAAGCTTTCTTT. As protein: CASTLDGWNTEAFF. J is TRBJ1-1 and V is TRBV2, with D uncertain. CDR1 and CDR2 (germline): SNHLY, FYNNEI. CDR3 length: 14 residues. Trimming cost V 7 bases and J 1 base, with 13 bases left between them.

The V call is TRBV5-1, the J call TRBJ2-1, with D perhaps TRBD2 (6 bases). Germline loops: CDR1 SGHRS, CDR2 YFSETQ. Trimming stripped 1 base from V and 3 bases from J, with 17 bases between. CDR3 length: 17 amino acids. DNA for the CDR3: TGCGCCAGCAGCTTGTCCCTAGCGTCAAACCTCTACAATGAGCAGTTCTTC. This gives the protein CASSLSLASNLYNEQFF.

The chain has TRBV4-1 and TRBJ2-7, with a tentative D call TRBD1 (6 bases). The CDR3 runs 14 residues. The germline gives CDR1 MGHRA, CDR2 YSYEKL. V was shortened by 4 bases and J by 6 bases, with 16 bases between the two germline ends. The CDR3 sequence: CASSLNRDLGEQYF. The DNA for the CDR3 is TGCGCCAGCAGCCTAAACAGGGATTTGGGCGAGCAGTACTTC.

The gene calls are TRBV3-1 (or the pseudogene TRBV3-2) and TRBJ2-1, with D perhaps TRBD2 (6 bases). The CDR3 consists of 13 residues. Looked up from germline, CDR1 is LGHDT and CDR2 is YNNKEL (reference sequence). V lost 0 bases and J 10 bases, leaving 10 bases between the germline ends. In nucleotides, the CDR3 is TGTGCCAGCAGCCAAGATTGGGGGGTCGAGCAGTTCTTC. This translates into CASSQDWGVEQFF.

V and J are TRBV11-2 and TRBJ2-3; TRBD2 matches 9 bases. With V trimmed by 1 base and J by 5 bases, 13 bases remained unmatched. This CDR3 region has 18 residues. Germline-derived CDR1 and CDR2 are SGHAT and FQNNGV. The chain's CDR3 is CASSLGPGLAHALDTQYF. As DNA, the CDR3 is TGTGCCAGCAGCTTAGGACCGGGACTAGCTCACGCCCTAGATACGCAGTATTTT.

Here the CDR3 DNA reads TGTGCCAGCTCCCCCAGTGCCTACGAGCAGTACTTC. Its protein is CASSPSAYEQYF. V is TRBV18 and J is TRBJ2-7, with D uncertain. Trimming pared 6 bases from V and 2 bases from J, leaving 8 bases between. Germline V gene sequence: CDR1 KGHSH, CDR2 LQKENI. The CDR3 runs 12 residues.

V is TRBV6-2 or TRBV6-3 and J is TRBJ1-2, with TRBD1 matching over 8 bases. Germline trimming cut 2 bases from V and 6 bases from J; bases unmatched to any gene: 8. Germline V gives CDR1 MNHEY, CDR2 SVGEGT. The CDR3 sequence is 15 residues long. CDR3 nucleotides: TGTGCCAGCAGTTACCGGGACAGGCTTTACAATGGCTACACCTTC. This translates into CASSYRDRLYNGYTF.

The V call is TRBV28, the J call TRBJ2-1; 8 bases are a match to TRBD1. CDR1 is MDHEN and CDR2 is SYDVKM in the germline V gene. CDR3 length: 14 amino acids. The J segment lost 1 base and the V segment lost 5 bases, leaving 1 base of the junction unmatched. This CDR3 is CASSQGASYNEQFF. The CDR3 DNA is TGTGCCAGCAGTCAGGGGGCATCCTACAATGAGCAGTTCTTC.

The chain combines TRBV9 with TRBJ1-2, with no clear D. Trimming stripped 5 bases from V and 6 bases from J, with 11 bases between. This CDR3 is 12 amino acids long. CDR1 is SGDLS, CDR2 YYNGEE, per germline. CDR3 loop: CASSRSADGYTF. The CDR3 DNA is TGTGCCAGCAGTAGGAGCGCAGATGGCTACACCTTC.

The rearrangement joins TRBV7-9 to TRBJ2-7, with 9 positions matching TRBD1. The V gene end was trimmed by 4 bases and the J gene end by 6 bases; junction bases not matched to a gene: 10. CDR3 length: 15 residues. Germline V CDR1 and CDR2: SEHNR, FQNEAQ (reference sequence). CDR3 nucleotides: TGTGCCAGCAGCTGGGACAGGGATTTGATACGCGAGCAGTACTTC. It codes for CASSWDRDLIREQYF.

The chain combines TRBV3-1 (or the pseudogene TRBV3-2) with TRBJ1-2, with D possibly matching TRBD1 (5 bases). The CDR3 consists of 15 residues. V was shortened by 3 bases and J by 4 bases, with 15 bases between the two germline ends. Germline V gene data show CDR1 as LGHDT and CDR2 as YNNKEL (reference sequence). As DNA, the CDR3 is TGTGCCAGCAGCCAGCTAGGGGCGCGGGGCTATGGCTACACCTTC. Translation gives CASSQLGARGYGYTF.

The chain joins TRBV7-3 to TRBJ1-1; TRBD1 matches at 8 bases. Germline assignment: CDR1 SGHTA and CDR2 FQGTGA. The length of the CDR3 is 14 residues. Losses at the gene ends were 7 bases for V and 1 base for J; bases not matched to a gene: 5. This CDR3 is CASTQGAANTEAFF. The CDR3 nucleotides are TGTGCCAGCACCCAGGGGGCGGCGAACACTGAAGCTTTCTTT.

This clone was picked up a small number of times. The chain couples TRBV15 to TRBJ1-5, with TRBD1 as a possible D gene (6 bases). CDR1 is LNHNV, CDR2 YYDKDF, per germline (reference sequence). CDR3 length: 14 residues. V lost 4 bases and J lost 7, with 14 bases in between. CDR3 DNA: TGTGCCACCAGCATGGAGGGTGGGGGCCAGCCCCAGCATTTT. Residues: CATSMEGGGQPQHF.

The genes are TRBV3-1 (or the pseudogene TRBV3-2) and TRBJ1-2; no clear D. Between the trimmed V and J ends, which lost 0 bases and 1 base, there was a span of 12 bases. The CDR3 is 16 residues long. CDR1 and CDR2 from the germline V gene are LGHDT and YNNKEL (reference sequence). CDR3 in DNA: TGTGCCAGCAGCCAAGATCGAGCCAGACGTAACTATGGCTACACCTTC. It translates to CASSQDRARRNYGYTF.

This clone showed up just a few times. The genes are TRBV7-8 and TRBJ1-4; the D is unclear. This CDR3 has 15 amino acids. The V gene lost 4 bases and the J gene lost 0 bases, with 9 bases spanning the gap. Germline V gene data show CDR1 as SGHVS and CDR2 as FQNEAQ. CDR3 amino acids: CASSSFTSTNEKLFF. The DNA for the CDR3 is TGTGCCAGCAGCTCCTTTACGTCAACTAATGAAAAACTGTTTTTT.

The V and J genes are TRBV5-1 and TRBJ2-1, with TRBD2 matching over 8 bases. After removal of 7 bases from V and 1 base from J, the junction contained 4 bases not matched to a gene. The CDR3 sequence is 14 residues long. The germline V gene encodes CDR1 SGHRS and CDR2 YFSETQ. The CDR3 DNA follows: TGCGCCAGCCGGGGGGGGCCGTCCTACAATGAGCAGTTCTTC. It yields the protein CASRGGPSYNEQFF.

V and J are TRBV3-1 (or the pseudogene TRBV3-2) and TRBJ2-3; maybe TRBD1 (6 bases). Germline CDR1 is LGHDT and CDR2 is YNNKEL (reference sequence). Trimming removed 5 bases at V and 3 bases at J, with 12 bases between. This CDR3 has 14 residues. CDR3: CASSYWTETDTQYF. The CDR3, as DNA: TGTGCCAGCAGCTACTGGACAGAAACAGATACGCAGTATTTT.